The subject of this entry is one T cell receptor (beta chain). The data derive from a study of blood T cell repertoires in COVID-19. Study as a whole: Spain, Italy and the United States supplied samples that represented acute and convalescent COVID-19. Nucleic acid was either cDNA or gDNA, and it came from T cells, B-cell-depleted T cells, or PBMCs.

V lost 5 bases, J lost 7 bases, and 20 bases lay in between. The CDR3 extends over 15 amino acids. CDR1 and CDR2 (germline): MNHEY, SVGAGI. The authors' processing: The assay estimated nucleated cells by amplifying reference gene primers. Measured with immunoSEQ multiplex PCR; TCRdb has only the in-frame clones, and not every one. From that table come the V and J calls and clone size; the DNA was used to work out D and trimming. The sample lists around 230,000 clones, 83% seen once, with under 3% in the top ten. V and J are TRBV6-5 and TRBJ1-1; D is possibly TRBD1 (5 bases). The receptor was derived from a woman between 40 and 50 years old with active or convalescent COVID-19. Sequencing used peripheral blood. The CDR3 bases are TGTGCCAGCAGTCCGGCCGACAGCGGGGGGGGTGAAGCTTTCTTT. This gives the protein CASSPADSGGGEAFF.